Listed below are T cell receptor beta chains from one sample, sequenced in a study of cytomegalovirus exposure and HLA in healthy donors. Repertoires were generated with immunoSEQ multiplex PCR, while TCRdb's copy carries only in-frame clones and drops some. The sample lists 150,000 to 200,000 clones; 79% were seen once. The sample consisted of PBMCs. The receptors derive from a woman aged 40 to 50 in good health and CMV-seronegative. Both conserved end residues are part of each CDR3. The order of the fields is V gene, clone size, CDR3 protein. Where a row states a size, it is once, few, many or the class of an expanded clone; other rows omit it.

V: TRBV28; size: few; CDR3: CASSFMRDLGMQYF
V: TRBV5-1; size: few; CDR3: CASRAEGTGGWDEQFF
V: TRBV21-1; size: .; CDR3: CASSKDTGFGTDTQYF
V: TRBV6-5; size: few; CDR3: CASSYGGAVEAFF
V: TRBV5-8; size: few; CDR3: CASSRTNMNTEAFF
V: TRBV19; size: .; CDR3: CAIIQGGEQFF
V: TRBV25-1; size: .; CDR3: CASSEGTGGYEQYF
V: TRBV5-1; size: .; CDR3: CASTEFRGPSNSGANVLTF
V: TRBV11-2; size: .; CDR3: CASSHLGAGRATEAFF
V: TRBV10-3; size: .; CDR3: CAISVASGGRTDTQYF
V: TRBV4-1; size: .; CDR3: CASSQGVGRETQYF
V: TRBV27; size: .; CDR3: CASSPDPAATLREQYF
V: TRBV7-3; size: once; CDR3: CASSLWGGSYNEQFF
V: TRBV9; size: few; CDR3: CASSTGWDKNIQYF
V: TRBV7-2; size: .; CDR3: CASTLGGGGQETQYF
V: TRBV7-7; size: .; CDR3: CASSLEGQVGGETQYF
V: TRBV7-2; size: .; CDR3: CASSLALAPSFDEQFF
V: TRBV7-8; size: .; CDR3: CASSLGWTGGEADTQYF
V: TRBV15; size: .; CDR3: CATSRDQADTIYF
V: TRBV6-1; size: once; CDR3: CASSASGTGSNTEAFF
V: TRBV5-1; size: .; CDR3: CASSFQGDRNTEAFF
V: TRBV6-1; size: few; CDR3: CASGPYGALHF
V: TRBV12-5; size: .; CDR3: CASGSPVGSHSGNTIYF
V: TRBV29-1; size: .; CDR3: CSVRQGHEQYF
V: TRBV6-1; size: .; CDR3: CASSLSGIYTDTQYF
V: TRBV27; size: .; CDR3: CASSLNQGYEQYF
V: TRBV6-5; size: .; CDR3: CASSYNGYNEQFF
V: TRBV6-5; size: .; CDR3: CASRGGTAEYF
V: TRBV6-5; size: .; CDR3: CASSYRTGASYEQYF
V: TRBV27; size: .; CDR3: CASSFPGGDTEAFF
V: TRBV10-2; size: .; CDR3: CASSELGQADGYTF
V: TRBV15; size: .; CDR3: CATSVGRVLGYNEQFF
V: TRBV10-3; size: .; CDR3: CAITPGTGVGYTF
V: TRBV5-1; size: few; CDR3: CASSPGQGDGYTF
V: TRBV5-4; size: .; CDR3: CASSLLGPSGTDTQYF
V: TRBV30; size: .; CDR3: CAWSTGGKETQYF
V: TRBV28; size: few; CDR3: CASSEQGLNTEAFF
V: TRBV15; size: .; CDR3: CATSRGGQANNEQFF
V: TRBV10-3; size: .; CDR3: CAISEGSGSVTDTQYF
V: TRBV13; size: .; CDR3: CASSFEGTKASEQYF
V: TRBV6-1; size: few; CDR3: CATRTDQETQYF
V: TRBV5-6; size: .; CDR3: CASSWGLQGVTYEQYF
V: TRBV6-6; size: .; CDR3: CASADPIGGEKLFF
V: TRBV7-6; size: .; CDR3: CASSWTERSSYNEQFF
V: TRBV29-1; size: .; CDR3: CSVQDGYTF
V: TRBV5-4; size: .; CDR3: CASRSGSGQGEYGYTF
V: TRBV27; size: .; CDR3: CASKLIGAGNTGELFF
V: TRBV28; size: .; CDR3: CASTMDTVNTEAFF